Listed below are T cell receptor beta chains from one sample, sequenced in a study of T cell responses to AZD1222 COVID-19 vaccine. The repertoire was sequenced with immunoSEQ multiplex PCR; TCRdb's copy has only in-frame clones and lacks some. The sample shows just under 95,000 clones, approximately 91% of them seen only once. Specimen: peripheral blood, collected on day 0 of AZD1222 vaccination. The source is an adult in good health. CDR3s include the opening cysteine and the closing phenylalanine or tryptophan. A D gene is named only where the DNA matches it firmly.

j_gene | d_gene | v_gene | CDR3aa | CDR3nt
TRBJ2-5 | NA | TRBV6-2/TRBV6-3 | CASSDPGWGETQYF | TGTGCCAGCAGTGACCCAGGGTGGGGGGAGACCCAGTACTTC
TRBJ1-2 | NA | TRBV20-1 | CSASFPGGGGYTF | TGCAGTGCTAGTTTCCCGGGGGGAGGCGGCTACACCTTC
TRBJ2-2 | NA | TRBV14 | CASSQEWHGELFF | TGTGCCAGCAGCCAAGAGTGGCACGGGGAGCTGTTTTTT
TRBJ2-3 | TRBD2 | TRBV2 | CASRGERGRTDTQYF | TGTGCCAGCAGGGGGGAGCGGGGGCGTACAGATACGCAGTATTTT
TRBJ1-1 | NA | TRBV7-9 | CASSLAGPGEAFF | TGTGCCAGCAGCTTAGCAGGGCCGGGGGAAGCTTTCTTT
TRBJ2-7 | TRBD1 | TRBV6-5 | CASKTGAPVKQYF | TGTGCCAGCAAGACAGGGGCCCCGGTTAAGCAGTACTTC
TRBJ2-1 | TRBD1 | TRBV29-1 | CSVTDRGTYNEQFF | TGCAGCGTGACCGACAGGGGGACCTACAATGAGCAGTTCTTC
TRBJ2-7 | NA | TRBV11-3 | CASSYGVSYEQYF | TGTGCCAGCAGCTACGGGGTCTCCTACGAGCAGTACTTC
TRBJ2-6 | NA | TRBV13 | CASSFTFGSGANVLTF | TGTGCCAGCAGCTTCACCTTCGGGTCTGGGGCCAACGTCCTGACTTTC
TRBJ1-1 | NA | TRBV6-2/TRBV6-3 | CASSSRGNTEAFF | TGTGCCAGCAGTTCTAGGGGGAACACTGAAGCTTTCTTT
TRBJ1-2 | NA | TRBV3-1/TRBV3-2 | CASSRDGGYTF | TGTGCCAGCAGCCGTGACGGTGGCTACACCTTC